The T cell receptor beta chain under discussion was sequenced for a study of blood T cell repertoires in COVID-19. Study context: Both acute and convalescent COVID-19 samples were obtained from the United States, Italy and Spain. Nucleic acid was either cDNA or gDNA, and it came from T cells, B-cell-depleted T cells, or PBMCs.

Per the germline V gene, CDR1 is SGHNT and CDR2 is YYREEE (reference sequence). V was shortened by 0 bases and J by 4 bases, with 13 bases between the two germline ends. This CDR3 is 15 amino acids long. Using immunoSEQ multiplex PCR, the repertoire was profiled, and TCRdb retains in-frame clones only, with some absent. Of 50,000 to 70,000 clones in the sample, roughly 88% were seen once. This chain joins TRBV5-4 and TRBJ1-1, with a weak D call TRBD1 (6 bases). This clonotype was obtained from a woman in her fifties or sixties with acute or convalescent COVID-19. Sequences were obtained from peripheral blood. This chain's CDR3 is CASSLEQGGGTEAFF. The CDR3 DNA reads TGTGCCAGCAGCTTGGAGCAGGGAGGGGGCACTGAAGCTTTCTTT.